This TCR beta chain stems from a study of T cells after yellow fever vaccination. On the study more broadly: SMART-Seq v4 Ultra Low Input prepared libraries from low-cell fractions.

This clonotype was counted between two and nine times. Its antigen is as yet unknown. The 5'RACE template-switching step produced TCR cDNA and added a universal primer site and UMIs. TCRdb re-analysed the 5' RACE reads in MiXCR, keeping a single row per CDR3 protein. The data contain about 330,000 distinct CDR3 sequences, roughly 8.6% of them singletons. General study findings and limits: The study re-detected most primary-vaccination clones after the booster (roughly 96% CD4, almost 90% CD8).

This clonotype was sampled from a man between 18 and 35 years old who received the YFV17D yellow fever vaccine. Sequences were derived from PBMCs, sampled about 49 days after the first yellow fever vaccination.

The CDR3 sequence: CASRGYRDNSYEQYF. CDR3 nucleotides: TGTGCCAGCAGGGGGTACCGGGACAACTCCTACGAGCAGTACTTC. The chain carries TRBV6-2 or TRBV6-3 and TRBJ2-7; a possible D gene is TRBD1 (6 bases). V was shortened by 6 bases and J by 0 bases, with 15 bases between the two germline ends. Germline-derived CDR1 and CDR2 are MNHEY and SVGEGT. This CDR3 contains 15 residues.